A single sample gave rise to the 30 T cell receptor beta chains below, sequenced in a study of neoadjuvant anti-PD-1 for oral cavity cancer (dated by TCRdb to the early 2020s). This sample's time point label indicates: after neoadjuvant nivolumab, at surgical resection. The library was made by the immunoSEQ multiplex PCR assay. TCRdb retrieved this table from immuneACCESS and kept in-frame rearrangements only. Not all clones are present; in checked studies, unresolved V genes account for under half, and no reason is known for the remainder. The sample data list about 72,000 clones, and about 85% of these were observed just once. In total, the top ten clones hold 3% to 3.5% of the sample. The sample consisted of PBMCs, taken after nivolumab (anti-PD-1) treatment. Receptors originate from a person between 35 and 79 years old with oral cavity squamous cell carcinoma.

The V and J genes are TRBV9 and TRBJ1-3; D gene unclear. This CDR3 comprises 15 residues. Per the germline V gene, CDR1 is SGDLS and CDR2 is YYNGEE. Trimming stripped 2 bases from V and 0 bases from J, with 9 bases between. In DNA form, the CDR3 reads TGTGCCAGCAGCGTGGCCGGGCTCTCTGGAAACACCATATATTTT. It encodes CASSVAGLSGNTIYF.

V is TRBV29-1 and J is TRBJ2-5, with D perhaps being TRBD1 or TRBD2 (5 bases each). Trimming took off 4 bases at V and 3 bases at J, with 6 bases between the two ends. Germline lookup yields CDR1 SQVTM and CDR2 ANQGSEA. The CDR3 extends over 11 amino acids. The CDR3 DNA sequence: TGCAGCGTTGGAGGGGAAGAGACCCAGTACTTC. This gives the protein CSVGGEETQYF. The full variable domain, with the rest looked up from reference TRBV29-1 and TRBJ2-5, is SAVISQKPSRDICQRGTSLTIQCQVDSQVTMMFWYRQQPGQSLTLIATANQGSEATYESGFVIDKFPISRPNLTFSTLTVSNMSPEDSSIYLCSVGGEETQYFGPGTRLLVL.

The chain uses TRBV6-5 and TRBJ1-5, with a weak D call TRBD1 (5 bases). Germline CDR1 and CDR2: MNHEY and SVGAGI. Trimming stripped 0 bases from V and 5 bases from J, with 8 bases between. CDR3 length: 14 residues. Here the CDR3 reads CASSYSTADQPQHF. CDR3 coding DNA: TGTGCCAGCAGTTACTCGACAGCGGATCAGCCCCAGCATTTT.

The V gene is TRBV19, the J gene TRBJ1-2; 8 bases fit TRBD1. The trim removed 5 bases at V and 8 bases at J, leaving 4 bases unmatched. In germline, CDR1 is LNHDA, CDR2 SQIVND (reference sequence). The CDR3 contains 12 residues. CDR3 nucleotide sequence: TGTGCCAGTAGTCGACAGGGGCACGGCTACACCTTC. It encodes CASSRQGHGYTF.

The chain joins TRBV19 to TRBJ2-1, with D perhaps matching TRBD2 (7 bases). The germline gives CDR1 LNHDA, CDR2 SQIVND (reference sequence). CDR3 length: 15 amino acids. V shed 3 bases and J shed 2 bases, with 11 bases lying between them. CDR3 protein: CASSMGGGTYNEQFF. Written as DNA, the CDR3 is TGTGCCAGTAGTATGGGAGGGGGAACCTACAATGAGCAGTTCTTC.

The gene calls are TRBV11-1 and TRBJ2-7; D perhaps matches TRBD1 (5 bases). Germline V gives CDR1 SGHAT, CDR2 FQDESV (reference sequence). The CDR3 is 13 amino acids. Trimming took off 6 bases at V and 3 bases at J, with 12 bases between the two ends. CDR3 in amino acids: CASRKQEIYEQYF. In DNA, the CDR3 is TGTGCCAGCAGGAAACAGGAGATCTACGAGCAGTACTTC.

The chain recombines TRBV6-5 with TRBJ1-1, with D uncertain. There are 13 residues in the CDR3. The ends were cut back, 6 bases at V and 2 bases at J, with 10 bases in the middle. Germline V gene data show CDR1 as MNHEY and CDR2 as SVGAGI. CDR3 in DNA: TGTGCCAGCAGGACCACTTTTAACACTGAAGCTTTCTTT. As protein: CASRTTFNTEAFF.

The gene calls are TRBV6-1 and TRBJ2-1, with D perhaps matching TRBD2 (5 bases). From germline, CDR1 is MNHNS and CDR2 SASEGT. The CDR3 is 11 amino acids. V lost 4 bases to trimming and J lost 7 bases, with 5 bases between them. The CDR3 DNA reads TGTGCCAGCAGTGCGGGGAATGAGCAGTTCTTC. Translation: CASSAGNEQFF.

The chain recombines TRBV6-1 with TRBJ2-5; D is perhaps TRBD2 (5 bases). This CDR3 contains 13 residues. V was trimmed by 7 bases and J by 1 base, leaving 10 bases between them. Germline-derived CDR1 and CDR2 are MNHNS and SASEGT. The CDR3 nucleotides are TGTGCCAGCACCCGGGAACTCCAAGAGACCCAGTACTTC. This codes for CASTRELQETQYF.

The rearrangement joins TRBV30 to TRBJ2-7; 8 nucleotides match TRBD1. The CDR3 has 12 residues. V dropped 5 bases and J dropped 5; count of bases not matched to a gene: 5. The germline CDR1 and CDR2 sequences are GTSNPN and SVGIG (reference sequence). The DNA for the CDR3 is TGTGCCTGGGGCAGGGGGCTGAACGAGCAGTACTTC. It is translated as CAWGRGLNEQYF.

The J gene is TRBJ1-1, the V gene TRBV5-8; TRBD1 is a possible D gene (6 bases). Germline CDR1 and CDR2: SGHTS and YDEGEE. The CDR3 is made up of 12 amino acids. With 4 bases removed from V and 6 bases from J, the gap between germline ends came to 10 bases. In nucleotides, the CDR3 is TGTGCCAGCAGCCAGACAGGACCTGAAGCTTTCTTT. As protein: CASSQTGPEAFF.

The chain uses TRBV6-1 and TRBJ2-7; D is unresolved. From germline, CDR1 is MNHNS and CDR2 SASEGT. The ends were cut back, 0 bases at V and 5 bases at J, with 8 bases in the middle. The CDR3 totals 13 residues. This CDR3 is CASSEAGTHEQYF. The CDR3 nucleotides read TGTGCCAGCAGTGAAGCGGGTACCCACGAGCAGTACTTC.

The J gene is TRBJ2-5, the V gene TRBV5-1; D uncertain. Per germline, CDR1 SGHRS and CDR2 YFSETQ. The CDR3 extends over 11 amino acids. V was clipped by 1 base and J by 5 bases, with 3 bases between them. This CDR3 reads CASSLYETQYF. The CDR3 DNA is TGCGCCAGCAGCTTGTACGAGACCCAGTACTTC.

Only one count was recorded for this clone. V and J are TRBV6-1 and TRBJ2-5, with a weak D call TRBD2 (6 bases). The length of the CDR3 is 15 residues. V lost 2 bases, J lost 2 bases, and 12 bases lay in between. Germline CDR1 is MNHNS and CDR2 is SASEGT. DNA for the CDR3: TGTGCCAGCAGTGAATTAGCGGACGAACAAGAGACCCAGTACTTC. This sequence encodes CASSELADEQETQYF.

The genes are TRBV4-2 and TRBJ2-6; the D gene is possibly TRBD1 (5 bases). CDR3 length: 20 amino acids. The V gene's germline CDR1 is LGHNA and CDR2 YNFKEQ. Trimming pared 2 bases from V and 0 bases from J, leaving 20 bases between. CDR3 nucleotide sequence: TGTGCCAGCAGCCAACACCCCCATACAGGTCCCATCTCTGGGGCCAACGTCCTGACTTTC. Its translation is CASSQHPHTGPISGANVLTF.

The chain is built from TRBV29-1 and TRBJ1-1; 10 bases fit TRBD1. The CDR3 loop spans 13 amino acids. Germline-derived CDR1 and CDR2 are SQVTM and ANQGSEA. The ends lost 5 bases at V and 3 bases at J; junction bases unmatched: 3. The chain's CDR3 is CSVKTGGDTEAFF. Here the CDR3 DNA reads TGCAGCGTTAAGACAGGGGGCGACACTGAAGCTTTCTTT.

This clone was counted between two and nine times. Here the CDR3 DNA reads TGTGCCAGCAGTTACTCACACAACGAGCAGTACTTC. Residues: CASSYSHNEQYF. The chain carries TRBV6-6 and TRBJ2-7; unclear D gene. V shed 0 bases and J shed 5 bases, with 5 bases lying between them. The CDR3 covers 12 residues. The germline V gene encodes CDR1 MNHNY and CDR2 SVGAGI (reference sequence).

The CDR3 bases are TGCAGCGTTCAACAGGGGGATGGCTACACCTTC. Protein product: CSVQQGDGYTF. The rearrangement joins TRBV29-1 to TRBJ1-2, with 8 bases fitting TRBD1. Germline-derived CDR1 and CDR2 are SQVTM and ANQGSEA. Losses at the gene ends were 5 bases for V and 6 bases for J; bases not matched to a gene: 2. The CDR3 spans 11 residues.

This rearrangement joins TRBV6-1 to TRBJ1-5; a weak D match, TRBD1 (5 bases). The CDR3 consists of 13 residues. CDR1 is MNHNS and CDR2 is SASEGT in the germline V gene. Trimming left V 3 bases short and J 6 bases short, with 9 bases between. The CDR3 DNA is TGTGCCAGCAGTGACGCGAGGGGTCAGCCCCAGCATTTT. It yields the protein CASSDARGQPQHF.

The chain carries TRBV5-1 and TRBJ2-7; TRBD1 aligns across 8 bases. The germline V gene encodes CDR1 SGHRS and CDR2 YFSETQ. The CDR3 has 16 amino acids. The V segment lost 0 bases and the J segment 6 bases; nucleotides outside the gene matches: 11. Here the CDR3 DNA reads TGCGCCAGCAGCTTGGCAGGGGGCGCATTAAGGGCCGAGCAGTACTTC. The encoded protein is CASSLAGGALRAEQYF.

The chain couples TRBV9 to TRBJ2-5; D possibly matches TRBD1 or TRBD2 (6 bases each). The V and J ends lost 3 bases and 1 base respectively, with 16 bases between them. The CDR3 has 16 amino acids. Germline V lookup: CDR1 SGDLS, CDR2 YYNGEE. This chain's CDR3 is CASSATPRGAQETQYF. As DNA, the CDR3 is TGTGCCAGCAGCGCAACCCCTAGGGGGGCCCAAGAGACCCAGTACTTC. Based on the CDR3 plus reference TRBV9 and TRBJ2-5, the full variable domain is DSGVTQTPKHLITATGQRVTLRCSPRSGDLSVYWYQQSLDQGLQFLIQYYNGEERAKGNILERFSAQQFPDLHSELNLSSLELGDSALYFCASSATPRGAQETQYFGPGTRLLVL.

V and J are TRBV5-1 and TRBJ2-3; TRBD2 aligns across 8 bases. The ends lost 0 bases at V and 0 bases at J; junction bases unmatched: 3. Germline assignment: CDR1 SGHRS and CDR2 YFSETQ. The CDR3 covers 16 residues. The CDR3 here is CASSLALAVSTDTQYF. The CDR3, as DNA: TGCGCCAGCAGCTTGGCACTAGCGGTTAGCACAGATACGCAGTATTTT.

The chain's CDR3 is CASRTELYNEQFF. The CDR3 DNA follows: TGTGCCAGCAGGACGGAACTCTACAATGAGCAGTTCTTC. The genes are TRBV6-1 and TRBJ2-1; D is uncertain. Germline V lookup: CDR1 MNHNS, CDR2 SASEGT. The CDR3 contains 13 residues. V was pared by 6 bases and J by 3 bases, with 9 bases between.

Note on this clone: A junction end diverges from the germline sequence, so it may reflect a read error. The CDR3 coding sequence is TGTGCTAGCAGCTTAGCGGAGGGGGTTTCTTACAATGAGCAGTTCTTC. Its protein product is CASSLAEGVSYNEQFF. The V and J genes are TRBV7-7 and TRBJ2-1; D may correspond to TRBD1 or TRBD2 (6 bases each). Germline-derived CDR1 and CDR2 are SSHAT and FNYEAQ (reference sequence). The CDR3 is made up of 16 amino acids.

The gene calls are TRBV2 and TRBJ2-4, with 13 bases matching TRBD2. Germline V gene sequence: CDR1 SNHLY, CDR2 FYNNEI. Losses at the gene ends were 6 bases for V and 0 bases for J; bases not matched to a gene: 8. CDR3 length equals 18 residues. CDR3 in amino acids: CASRLGLAGEVAKNIQYF. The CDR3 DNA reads TGTGCCAGCAGACTAGGACTAGCGGGAGAGGTAGCCAAAAACATTCAGTACTTC.

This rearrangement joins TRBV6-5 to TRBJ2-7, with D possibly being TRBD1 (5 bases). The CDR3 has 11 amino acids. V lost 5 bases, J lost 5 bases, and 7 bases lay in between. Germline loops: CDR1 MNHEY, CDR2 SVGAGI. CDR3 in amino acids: CASSSRDEQYF. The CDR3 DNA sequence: TGTGCCAGCAGTAGCAGGGACGAGCAGTACTTC.

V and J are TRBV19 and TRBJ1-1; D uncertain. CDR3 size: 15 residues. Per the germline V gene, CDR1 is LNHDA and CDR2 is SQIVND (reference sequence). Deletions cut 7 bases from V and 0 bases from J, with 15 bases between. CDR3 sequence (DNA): TGTGCCAGTACCACGACAATCGTTATGAACACTGAAGCTTTCTTT. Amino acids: CASTTTIVMNTEAFF.

Written as DNA, the CDR3 is TGTGCCTGGGGGCGGGGTTCTAGCACAGATACGCAGTATTTT. Amino acids: CAWGRGSSTDTQYF. V is TRBV30 and J is TRBJ2-3, with D tentatively TRBD2 (6 bases). V lost 5 bases to trimming and J lost 0 bases, with 12 bases between them. The CDR3 extends over 14 amino acids. CDR1 is GTSNPN and CDR2 is SVGIG in the germline V gene (reference sequence).

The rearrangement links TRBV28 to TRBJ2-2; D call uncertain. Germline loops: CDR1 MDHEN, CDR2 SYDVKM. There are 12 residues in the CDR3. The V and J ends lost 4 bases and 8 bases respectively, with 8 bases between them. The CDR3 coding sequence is TGTGCCAGCAGTTCTCGGACGGGGGAGCTGTTTTTT. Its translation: CASSSRTGELFF. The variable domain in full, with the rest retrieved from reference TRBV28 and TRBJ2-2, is DVKVTQSSRYLVKRTGEKVFLECVQDMDHENMFWYRQDPGLGLRLIYFSYDVKMKEKGDIPEGYSVSREKKERFSLILESASTNQTSMYLCASSSRTGELFFGEGSRLTVL.

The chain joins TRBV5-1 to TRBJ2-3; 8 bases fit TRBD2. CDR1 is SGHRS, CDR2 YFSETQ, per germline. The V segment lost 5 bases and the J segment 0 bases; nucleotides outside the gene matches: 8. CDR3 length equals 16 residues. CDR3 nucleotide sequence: TGCGCCAGCAGTTTGCTGCGGGGGGAAAGCACAGATACGCAGTATTTT. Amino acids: CASSLLRGESTDTQYF.